Listed below are T cell receptor beta chains from one sample, sequenced in a study of blood T cell repertoires in COVID-19. Some clones are missing from TCRdb's copy, which holds only in-frame ones; the method was immunoSEQ multiplex PCR. The sample yields 250,000 to 400,000 clones, under 90% seen once. The sample consisted of peripheral blood. The receptor source for this set is a young woman with COVID-19, enrolled during active disease. Both conserved end residues are part of each CDR3. The order of the fields is V gene, J gene, clone size, D gene, CDR3 DNA, CDR3 protein. D genes are given only for firm matches. Expanded clones are given a class, and other clones once, few, many or no size at all.

TRBV3-1/TRBV3-2	TRBJ2-7	-	-	TGTGCCAGCAGCCAAGTCCGGGGGAGGCTCTCCGAGCAGTACTTC	CASSQVRGRLSEQYF
TRBV5-4	TRBJ2-7	-	TRBD1	TGTGCCAGCAGCTACTCAGCCGGGACAGGCTCCTACGAGCAGTACTTC	CASSYSAGTGSYEQYF
TRBV25-1	TRBJ1-1	once	TRBD1	TGTGCCAGCCTCGGGACAGAGAACACTGAAGCTTTCTTT	CASLGTENTEAFF
TRBV24-1	TRBJ2-7	-	TRBD2	TGTGCCACCAGTGACCTCCCTACTAGCGGGATAGACGAGCAGTACTTC	CATSDLPTSGIDEQYF
TRBV6-4	TRBJ1-1	-	-	TGTGCCAGCTCTCGAGGCGGCACAGGAGACACTGAAGCTTTCTTT	CASSRGGTGDTEAFF
TRBV25-1	TRBJ1-6	-	-	TGTGCCAGCAGTGAATACGGGAGCTCCTATAATTCACCCCTCCACTTT	CASSEYGSSYNSPLHF
TRBV3-1/TRBV3-2	TRBJ1-5	-	-	TGTGCCAGCAGCCAAGCCGGGGAAAATCAGCCCCAGCATTTT	CASSQAGENQPQHF
TRBV7-3	TRBJ2-3	-	-	TGTGCCAGCAGCCCCGTCCCTTCAGATACGCAGTATTTT	CASSPVPSDTQYF
TRBV1	TRBJ2-1	-	-	TGCACCAGCAGCCAAGACCCTTTGGGGCAGGCAAAGGGGAATGAGCAGTTCTTC	CTSSQDPLGQAKGNEQFF
TRBV9	TRBJ1-1	-	-	TGTGCCAGCAGCGTGAGGGATATGAACACTGAAGCTTTCTTT	CASSVRDMNTEAFF
TRBV19	TRBJ1-2	-	-	TGTGCCAGTAGTATAGCCAGGGCCTTTGGCTACACCTTC	CASSIARAFGYTF
TRBV11-1	TRBJ1-1	once	TRBD1	TGTGCCAGCAGCTTAGGGGGTCGACAGGGATACACTGAAGCTTTCTTT	CASSLGGRQGYTEAFF
TRBV6-6	TRBJ2-1	-	TRBD1	TGTGCCAGCGGAAGACAGGGCGTCGCCTACAATGAGCAGTTCTTC	CASGRQGVAYNEQFF
TRBV6-5	TRBJ2-7	-	TRBD1	TGTGCCAGCAGACCATCCGGGACAGGGGGCCACGAGCAGTACTTC	CASRPSGTGGHEQYF
TRBV5-6	TRBJ1-1	-	-	TGTGCCAGCAGCTTTCAGGAATACACTGAAGCTTTCTTT	CASSFQEYTEAFF
TRBV6-5	TRBJ1-1	-	-	TGTGCCAGCAACTTTCTAGGCTCTGAAGCTTTCTTT	CASNFLGSEAFF
TRBV27	TRBJ1-6	-	-	TGTGCCAGCACCCGCGGGGGCGGGGATTCACCCCTCCACTTT	CASTRGGGDSPLHF
TRBV7-9	TRBJ2-1	-	-	TGTGCCAGCAGTTGGGCGGGGACTCGAGACAATGAGCAGTTCTTC	CASSWAGTRDNEQFF
TRBV18	TRBJ1-1	-	TRBD1	TGTGCCAGCTCACCAGGACAGGGTAGGGACACTGAAGCTTTCTTT	CASSPGQGRDTEAFF
TRBV19	TRBJ1-5	few	TRBD1	TGTGCCAGTAGTGACAGGGGGAGCAATCAGCCCCAGCATTTT	CASSDRGSNQPQHF
TRBV5-4	TRBJ1-4	-	TRBD1	TGTGCCAGCAGCATGGACAGGGGCGGTGCTAATGAAAAACTGTTTTTT	CASSMDRGGANEKLFF
TRBV12-3/TRBV12-4	TRBJ1-2	-	TRBD1	TGTGCCACCTCAGGGGGTTATGGCTACACCTTC	CATSGGYGYTF
TRBV28	TRBJ1-5	-	TRBD1	TGTGCCAGCAGTTATGGACAGGGCTGGGCGAGACAGCCCCAGCATTTT	CASSYGQGWARQPQHF
TRBV27	TRBJ1-1	-	-	TGTGCCAGCAGTCTCGCAGGGACTGAAGCTTTCTTT	CASSLAGTEAFF
TRBV5-1	TRBJ2-7	-	-	TGCGCCAGCAGCTCCGGACAGCCTCCGACCTACGAGCAGTACTTC	CASSSGQPPTYEQYF
TRBV19	TRBJ1-5	few	-	TGTGCCAGTAGCCCCGCGGACAGCTTCAATCAGCCCCAGCATTTT	CASSPADSFNQPQHF
TRBV5-1	TRBJ1-4	-	-	TGCGCCAGCAGCTTGGAGGGGACTCTGGCTGAAAAACTGTTTTTT	CASSLEGTLAEKLFF
TRBV28	TRBJ2-7	-	TRBD2	TGTGCCAGCAGCCAGACTAGCGGGAGAGTTGGGGAGCAGTACTTC	CASSQTSGRVGEQYF
TRBV7-6	TRBJ1-2	-	TRBD1	TGTGCCAGCAGCCCTTGGGGACAGGGAGATGGCTACACCTTC	CASSPWGQGDGYTF
TRBV5-1	TRBJ1-4	once	-	TGCGCCAGCAGCGTCAGCGGTCAACCAGAAAAACTGTTTTTT	CASSVSGQPEKLFF
TRBV18	TRBJ2-7	once	-	TGTGCCAGCTCGTCGGACACGGGCTCCTACGAGCAGTACTTC	CASSSDTGSYEQYF
TRBV7-9	TRBJ2-1	-	-	TGTGCCAGCAGCTTAGCGTCTAGCGAATACAATGAGCAGTTCTTC	CASSLASSEYNEQFF
TRBV19	TRBJ1-5	-	-	TGTGCCAGTAGCCCAGGGATCAATCAGCCCCAGCATTTT	CASSPGINQPQHF
TRBV27	TRBJ2-7	-	TRBD1	TGTGCCAGCAGTGAAAAGACAGGGGATCCCTACGAGCAGTACTTC	CASSEKTGDPYEQYF
TRBV7-6	TRBJ2-2	-	TRBD2	TGTGCCAGCAGCTTCCCCGGCCGGGAGGCGAACACCGGGGAGCTGTTTTTT	CASSFPGREANTGELFF
TRBV11-3	TRBJ1-1	-	-	TGTGCCAGCAGCTCCAGCACGGGGGGAGCTTTCTTT	CASSSSTGGAFF
TRBV4-1	TRBJ2-3	-	-	TGCGCCAGCAGCCAAGTTCAGCGGAGCACAGATACGCAGTATTTT	CASSQVQRSTDTQYF
TRBV6-4	TRBJ1-5	-	-	TGTGCCAGCAGTGCAGATAGCAATCAGCCCCAGCATTTT	CASSADSNQPQHF
TRBV3-1/TRBV3-2	TRBJ2-5	once	-	TGTGCCAGCAGCCAAGGGTCAGGGGTTCAGGAGACCCAGTACTTC	CASSQGSGVQETQYF
TRBV7-3	TRBJ2-7	-	TRBD2	TGTGCCAGCAGCTTATATTCGTCCGGGACTAGCGTCTCCTACGAGCAGTACTTC	CASSLYSSGTSVSYEQYF
TRBV10-2	TRBJ1-1	-	-	TGCGCCAGTTGGCAGACAAACACTGAAGCTTTCTTT	CASWQTNTEAFF
TRBV19	TRBJ1-2	-	-	TGTGCCAGTAGTATTACGGGGGAGTATGGCTACACCTTC	CASSITGEYGYTF
TRBV5-1	TRBJ1-6	-	-	TGCGCCAGCAGCCTGGAGGACTTCAATTCACCCCTCCACTTT	CASSLEDFNSPLHF
TRBV19	TRBJ1-1	-	-	TGTGCCAGTAGTACACAGGCCTTGGAAATGAACACTGAAGCTTTCTTT	CASSTQALEMNTEAFF
TRBV7-6	TRBJ2-7	-	TRBD1	TGTGCCAGCAGCTTAGTAGGGACAGGGGGCGACGAGCAGTACTTC	CASSLVGTGGDEQYF
TRBV18	TRBJ1-1	-	-	TGTGCCAGCTCACCGGGCCCTAAGCAGGAAGCTTTCTTT	CASSPGPKQEAFF
TRBV10-1	TRBJ2-2	-	TRBD1	TGCGCCAGCAGTGCAGGGGGCGAGACCGGGGAGCTGTTTTTT	CASSAGGETGELFF
TRBV5-1	TRBJ1-5	-	TRBD1	TGCGCCAGCAGCTTGGGGCAGGGGGGCAATCAGCCCCAGCATTTT	CASSLGQGGNQPQHF
TRBV5-8	TRBJ2-1	-	-	TGTGCCAGCAGCCTTCCCGGGACTCACAATGAGCAGTTCTTC	CASSLPGTHNEQFF
TRBV28	TRBJ1-5	-	-	TGTGCCAGCGTATCAGGCAATCAGCCCCAGCATTTT	CASVSGNQPQHF
TRBV28	TRBJ2-2	-	-	TGTGCCAGCAGAGGGGACACCGGGGAGCTGTTTTTT	CASRGDTGELFF
TRBV7-6	TRBJ2-7	-	TRBD2	TGTGCCAGCAACGGGGCCGGGGGGAGGACCGAGCAGTACTTC	CASNGAGGRTEQYF
TRBV29-1	TRBJ1-1	few	-	TGCAGCGTCACCGCGCTCATGAACACTGAAGCTTTCTTT	CSVTALMNTEAFF